These 17 T cell receptor beta chains were sequenced from one sample in a study of T cell clonotyping in hematopoietic cell transplantation (dated by TCRdb to the early 2020s). The time point label, as the study defines it: 180 days after allo-HCT. Library creation used the immunoSEQ multiplex PCR assay. TCRdb stores this immuneACCESS table with in-frame sequences only. Part of the clones is absent; in the studies checked, under half of the shortfall reflects unresolved V genes, and no reason is known for the rest. This sample is represented by several thousand clones; around 27% of them were singletons. The biggest ten clones account for around an eighth of the sample. The specimen was peripheral blood mononuclear cells, collected 180 days after allogeneic stem cell transplant. Every receptor here comes from a male patient in his thirties or forties who had an allogeneic stem cell transplant from an unrelated donor, so the T cells may come from the graft donor. Some clones in this sample may be carry-over from other donors' samples.

The chain joins TRBV30 to TRBJ2-3; D may correspond to TRBD1 or TRBD2 (7 bases each). The CDR3 is made up of 13 amino acids. Trimming left V 8 bases short and J 2 bases short, with 14 bases between. Germline-derived CDR1 and CDR2 are GTSNPN and SVGIG (reference sequence). The CDR3, as DNA: TGTGCCGTCAGCGGGACAGACACAGATACGCAGTATTTT. Its protein product is CAVSGTDTDTQYF.

This clone was seen only a few times. V is TRBV19 and J is TRBJ2-7; 14 bases map to TRBD2. J gave up 0 bases and V 3 bases, and 7 bases lay outside the gene matches. CDR3 size: 18 residues. Germline values: CDR1 LNHDA, CDR2 SQIVND (reference sequence). The CDR3 here is CASSISTSGRGNSYEQYF. In DNA form, the CDR3 reads TGTGCCAGTAGTATCTCGACTAGCGGGAGGGGGAACTCCTACGAGCAGTACTTC.

The chain couples TRBV5-6 to TRBJ2-6; TRBD1 matches at 9 bases. From germline, CDR1 is SGHDT and CDR2 YYEEEE. Trimming cost V 0 bases and J 2 bases; bases outside gene matches: 3. The CDR3 is made up of 17 amino acids. The CDR3 DNA reads as TGTGCCAGCAGCTTGGGGACAGGGGAAGCTGGGGCCAACGTCCTGACTTTC. Translating gives CASSLGTGEAGANVLTF.

This clone is termed large (0.1 to 1%). The V gene is TRBV29-1, the J gene TRBJ1-2; D uncertain. The V and J ends lost 6 bases and 5 bases respectively, with 10 bases between them. The germline V gene encodes CDR1 SQVTM and CDR2 ANQGSEA. The CDR3 extends over 11 amino acids. CDR3 in amino acids: CSVSVDYGYTF. The CDR3 DNA reads TGCAGCGTCTCCGTGGATTATGGCTACACCTTC.

The gene calls are TRBV30 and TRBJ2-2; the D is unclear. Trimming stripped 0 bases from V and 0 bases from J, with 11 bases between. The length of the CDR3 is 16 residues. Germline CDR1 GTSNPN, CDR2 SVGIG (reference sequence). CDR3 sequence reads: CAWSVVRFANTGELFF. The CDR3 DNA reads as TGTGCCTGGAGTGTCGTAAGGTTTGCGAACACCGGGGAGCTGTTTTTT.

The rearrangement uses TRBV30 and TRBJ1-6; possibly TRBD1 for D (5 bases). This CDR3 is built from 13 residues. Germline CDR1 is GTSNPN and CDR2 is SVGIG (reference sequence). Trimming took off 2 bases at V and 5 bases at J, with 7 bases between the two ends. The CDR3 is CAWSPGHNSPLHF. The CDR3 nucleotides read TGTGCCTGGAGTCCGGGACATAATTCACCCCTCCACTTT.

This clone appeared a few times. The chain carries TRBV28 and TRBJ1-1, with D perhaps TRBD1 (6 bases). Germline-derived CDR1 and CDR2 are MDHEN and SYDVKM. This CDR3 contains 15 residues. V was pared by 3 bases and J by 1 base, with 12 bases between. The CDR3 DNA is TGTGCCAGCAGTTTGGCCAGGGGTGAGAACACTGAAGCTTTCTTT. It encodes CASSLARGENTEAFF.

The chain employs TRBV30 and TRBJ1-2; possible D gene TRBD1, 5 bases. Per germline, CDR1 GTSNPN and CDR2 SVGIG (reference sequence). The length of the CDR3 is 13 residues. The ends were cut back, 3 bases at V and 4 bases at J, with 12 bases in the middle. This CDR3 reads CAWRDQGRYGYTF. Written as DNA, the CDR3 is TGTGCCTGGAGGGACCAGGGACGCTATGGCTACACCTTC.

J is TRBJ1-1 and V is TRBV30, with D perhaps TRBD1 (5 bases). The CDR3 runs to 15 residues. The germline V and J ends were trimmed by 4 bases and 1 base, with 16 bases remaining between them. In germline, CDR1 is GTSNPN, CDR2 SVGIG (reference sequence). CDR3 DNA sequence: TGTGCCTGGATACGGGGGGAAACAGGGAACACTGAAGCTTTCTTT. It specifies CAWIRGETGNTEAFF.

This sequence joins TRBV4-1 and TRBJ2-7, with a tentative D call TRBD1 (6 bases). The CDR3 is made up of 12 amino acids. Germline CDR1 MGHRA, CDR2 YSYEKL. V was shortened by 5 bases and J by 5 bases, with 10 bases between the two germline ends. CDR3 bases: TGCGCCAGCAGCTACTCAGGGGACGAGCAGTACTTC. It translates to CASSYSGDEQYF.

Concerning this clone itself: Its ends do not fully match the called genes, so a read error is possible. This chain links TRBV5-4 with TRBJ1-1, with D perhaps matching TRBD1 (5 bases). Germline V CDR1 and CDR2: SGHNT, YYREEE (reference sequence). CDR3 length: 16 amino acids. The CDR3 DNA sequence: TGTGCCAGCGGCTTGCCAGTTACTATTGGGGCCACTGAAGCTTTCTTT. Translated: CASGLPVTIGATEAFF.

To note about this clone: Germline is not matched at one junction end, which may reflect a read error. The chain employs TRBV30 and TRBJ1-2; D remains ambiguous. This CDR3 spans 13 amino acids. Per the germline V gene, CDR1 is GTSNPN and CDR2 is SVGIG (reference sequence). The CDR3 sequence is CAWSLGINCGYTF. In nucleotides, the CDR3 is TGTGCCTGGAGTCTCGGGATTAACTGTGGCTACACCTTC.

The chain employs TRBV4-3 and TRBJ2-7, with 8 nucleotides matching TRBD1. From germline, CDR1 is LGHNA and CDR2 YSLEER. The trim removed 2 bases at V and 6 bases at J, leaving 3 bases unmatched. This CDR3 region has 13 residues. The CDR3 spells CASSQMTGVEQYF. CDR3 coding DNA: TGCGCCAGCAGCCAAATGACAGGGGTCGAGCAGTACTTC.

V is TRBV25-1 and J is TRBJ1-2; possible D gene TRBD1, 5 bases. The CDR3 has 13 amino acids. V was shortened by 3 bases and J by 4 bases, with 9 bases between the two germline ends. Looked up from germline, CDR1 is MGHDK and CDR2 is SYGVNS. CDR3 sequence (DNA): TGTGCCAGCAGTGAGCCAGGGTCCTATGGCTACACCTTC. This gives the protein CASSEPGSYGYTF.

This clone has more than one count but fewer than ten. The V call is TRBV4-3, the J call TRBJ2-5; D not resolved. The J call may not be correct, given that the DNA end is closer to TRBJ2-7. The CDR3 sequence is 13 residues long. In germline, CDR1 is LGHNA, CDR2 YSLEER. This CDR3 reads CASSQDEFYEQYF. The CDR3 nucleotides are TGCGCCAGCAGCCAAGATGAGTTCTACGAGCAGTACTTC.

Judged by abundance, this clone is large (0.1 to 1%). Other DNA sequences from this sample encode an identical CDR3 as well. V gene TRBV6-5 combines with J gene TRBJ1-1; no clear D gene. CDR3 length equals 12 residues. The V gene lost 2 bases and the J gene lost 4 bases, with 5 bases spanning the gap. CDR1 and CDR2 from the germline V gene are MNHEY and SVGAGI. The CDR3 region has the DNA TGTGCCAGCAGTTACGGCGGCACTGAAGCTTTCTTT. This codes for CASSYGGTEAFF.

Of note for this clone: Compared with germline, one end of the junction differs, possibly owing to a read error. The rearrangement links TRBV19 to TRBJ2-7, with 9 bases fitting TRBD2. CDR1 is LNHDA, CDR2 SQIVND, per germline (reference sequence). The CDR3 sequence is 17 residues long. Here the CDR3 reads CASSRTSAMRGLYEQYF. CDR3 nucleotide sequence: TGTGCCAGTAGCAGGACTAGCGCCATGCGGGGCCTCTACGAACAGTACTTC.